Below, 5 T cell receptor beta chains from the same sample are listed, as sequenced in a study of blood T cells in healthy people across ages. A second PCR of about 6 to 11 cycles used a sample-barcoded 5' primer and a J-beta primer mix. TCRdb re-analysed the 5' RACE reads in MiXCR, keeping a single row per CDR3 protein. Of some 1,000,000 distinct CDR3 sequences in the sample, 25% were seen once. The data also belong to a second study, concerning T cells of mothers and their children.

The sequenced sample was blood. These receptors were collected from a girl between 2 and 10 years old in good health.

This clonotype has just a few counts. The chain links TRBV29-1 to TRBJ1-1; a possible D gene is TRBD1 (5 bases). The CDR3 loop spans 13 amino acids. CDR1 SQVTM and CDR2 ANQGSEA come from the germline V gene. The V end lost 3 bases, the J end lost 3 bases, and 11 bases lay between the germline ends. In nucleotides, the CDR3 is TGCAGCGTTGAGGCAGGGCGATACACTGAAGCTTTCTTT. As protein: CSVEAGRYTEAFF.

This chain connects TRBV9 to TRBJ2-2; D could derive from TRBD1 or TRBD2 (5 bases each). The V end lost 4 bases, the J end lost 5 bases, and 15 bases lay between the germline ends. Germline CDR1 is SGDLS and CDR2 is YYNGEE. The CDR3 is 15 amino acids. CDR3 protein: CASSPLGRTTGELFF. CDR3 nucleotide sequence: TGTGCCAGCAGCCCACTGGGACGTACGACCGGGGAGCTGTTTTTT.

This clonotype was found a few times. This chain connects TRBV12-3 or TRBV12-4 to TRBJ1-1; D is unclear. The CDR3 is made up of 14 amino acids. V lost 6 bases and J 0 bases, leaving 11 bases between the germline ends. The CDR3 DNA is TGTGCCAGCAGCTCCGGACGGCTGAACACTGAAGCTTTCTTT. Residues: CASSSGRLNTEAFF.

The V call is TRBV20-1, the J call TRBJ2-5; 8 bases are shared with TRBD2. The J call may be incorrect, as the DNA end agrees better with TRBJ2-7. The germline V gene encodes CDR1 DFQATT and CDR2 SNEGSKA (reference sequence). CDR3 length equals 15 residues. The CDR3 sequence is CSARGTSGISYEQYF. The CDR3 nucleotides are TGCAGTGCTAGGGGCACTAGCGGTATCTCCTACGAGCAGTACTTC.

A few counts support this clonotype. The chain links TRBV7-2 to TRBJ2-5; D is uncertain. The V end was cut by 2 bases, the J end by 1 base, with 11 bases between. The CDR3 has 15 amino acids. Germline loops: CDR1 SGHTA, CDR2 FQGNSA. CDR3 nucleotide sequence: TGTGCCAGCAGCTTAAGAGTTGAGATCCAAGAGACCCAGTACTTC. Protein product: CASSLRVEIQETQYF.